One and the same sample provided the 20 T cell receptor beta chains below, sequenced in a study of cytomegalovirus exposure and HLA in healthy donors. The assay was immunoSEQ multiplex PCR, and TCRdb's table has in-frame clones only and misses some. The data show around 45,000 clones, more than 85% seen once. Specimen: PBMCs. These receptors all come from a young man in good health and CMV-seronegative.

The chain uses TRBV5-6 and TRBJ1-1; D may be TRBD1 (6 bases). V dropped 5 bases and J dropped 5 bases, with 22 bases sitting between them. CDR3 length: 16 residues. Germline V gives CDR1 SGHDT, CDR2 YYEEEE. The CDR3 region is CASRPAALGGVTEAFF. CDR3 nucleotide sequence: TGTGCCAGCAGACCAGCTGCGCTAGGGGGGGTTACTGAAGCTTTCTTT.

This CDR3 reads CASSQIAGGPNEQYF. The CDR3 nucleotides read TGTGCCAGCAGCCAGATAGCGGGGGGGCCGAACGAGCAGTACTTC. The gene calls are TRBV4-2 and TRBJ2-7, with 11 bases identical to TRBD2. The CDR3 runs to 15 residues. V shed 3 bases and J 5 bases; nucleotides not matched to a gene: 6. CDR1 and CDR2 from the germline V gene are LGHNA and YNFKEQ.

J is TRBJ2-2 and V is TRBV28; 10 bases agree with TRBD1. The CDR3 is 15 residues long. Germline CDR1 MDHEN, CDR2 SYDVKM. J was trimmed by 6 bases and V by 5 bases; bases with no gene match: 6. CDR3 DNA sequence: TGTGCCAGCAGTCGACCGGGACAGGGGTCCGGGGAGCTGTTTTTT. This codes for CASSRPGQGSGELFF.

V and J are TRBV7-9 and TRBJ1-5; TRBD1 matches at 8 bases. V shed 5 bases and J 3 bases; nucleotides not matched to a gene: 12. CDR1 SEHNR and CDR2 FQNEAQ come from the germline V gene (reference sequence). The CDR3 is made up of 17 amino acids. CDR3: CASSMDRDRYANQPQHF. The CDR3 DNA follows: TGTGCCAGCAGCATGGACCGGGACAGGTACGCCAATCAGCCCCAGCATTTT.

This clone was counted once. The genes are TRBV4-2 and TRBJ2-4; 8 bases align to TRBD1. CDR1 and CDR2 from the germline V gene are LGHNA and YNFKEQ. There are 18 residues in the CDR3. The J segment lost 7 bases and the V segment lost 0 bases, leaving 14 bases of the junction unmatched. CDR3 DNA sequence: TGTGCCAGCAGCCAAGAGCCCTCCAGGACAGGGAAGGGGAACATTCAGTACTTC. Amino acids: CASSQEPSRTGKGNIQYF.

The chain employs TRBV7-8 and TRBJ1-5, with D possibly matching TRBD1 (5 bases). In germline, CDR1 is SGHVS, CDR2 FQNEAQ. This CDR3 has 14 amino acids. Trimming stripped 0 bases from V and 5 bases from J, with 8 bases between. CDR3 sequence: CASSLAGGDQPQHF. The CDR3 nucleotides read TGTGCCAGCAGCTTAGCGGGGGGGGATCAGCCCCAGCATTTT. The whole variable domain, filled in from reference TRBV7-8 and TRBJ1-5, reads GAGVSQSPRYKVAKRGQDVALRCDPISGHVSLFWYQQALGQGPEFLTYFQNEAQLDKSGLPSDRFFAERPEGSVSTLKIQRTQQEDSAVYLCASSLAGGDQPQHFGDGTRLSIL.

This chain joins TRBV7-2 and TRBJ2-3; no firm D call. Per the germline V gene, CDR1 is SGHTA and CDR2 is FQGNSA. This CDR3 has 15 amino acids. Deletions cut 3 bases from V and 0 bases from J, with 10 bases between. The CDR3 protein is CASSFRSPSTDTQYF. CDR3 sequence (DNA): TGTGCCAGCAGCTTCAGATCCCCTAGCACAGATACGCAGTATTTT.

This clone was detected only a few times. V usage is TRBV13 and J usage is TRBJ1-2; D uncertain. Germline values: CDR1 PRHDT, CDR2 FYEKMQ (reference sequence). V lost 0 bases to trimming and J lost 3 bases, with 5 bases between them. The CDR3 spans 13 residues. The CDR3 is CASSLGTDYGYTF. The CDR3 coding sequence is TGTGCCAGCAGCTTAGGAACTGACTATGGCTACACCTTC.

The chain couples TRBV13 to TRBJ2-5, with 13 bases identical to TRBD2. Germline assignment: CDR1 PRHDT and CDR2 FYEKMQ (reference sequence). CDR3 length equals 16 residues. J gave up 0 bases and V 4 bases, and 2 bases lay outside the gene matches. The CDR3 region has the DNA TGTGCCAGCAGCTCGACTAGCGGGGGGTACCAAGAGACCCAGTACTTC. It encodes CASSSTSGGYQETQYF.

The V call is TRBV7-9, the J call TRBJ2-6, with D hard to call. The CDR3 extends over 15 amino acids. The V end was cut by 1 base, the J end by 2 bases, with 6 bases between. Germline V CDR1 and CDR2: SEHNR, FQNEAQ (reference sequence). CDR3 protein: CASSLVQTGANVLTF. DNA of the CDR3: TGTGCCAGCAGCTTAGTCCAAACTGGGGCCAACGTCCTGACTTTC.

V usage is TRBV19 and J usage is TRBJ2-1; 7 nucleotides align to TRBD2. The CDR3 has 15 residues. V gave up 3 bases and J gave up 0 bases; unmatched junction bases: 2. In germline, CDR1 is LNHDA, CDR2 SQIVND (reference sequence). The DNA for the CDR3 is TGTGCCAGTAGTATGGGCGGGAGCTCCTACAATGAGCAGTTCTTC. Its protein is CASSMGGSSYNEQFF.

The J gene is TRBJ1-5, the V gene TRBV6-1; perhaps TRBD1 as D (5 bases). Germline values: CDR1 MNHNS, CDR2 SASEGT. V was trimmed by 0 bases and J by 4 bases, leaving 7 bases between them. The CDR3 loop spans 14 amino acids. The CDR3 DNA sequence: TGTGCCAGCAGTGAAGCGCACAGGAATCAGCCCCAGCATTTT. Encoded protein: CASSEAHRNQPQHF.

V gene TRBV5-5 combines with J gene TRBJ1-2; the match to TRBD1 covers 11 bases. Germline V gives CDR1 SGHKS, CDR2 YYEKEE (reference sequence). The CDR3 sequence is 14 residues long. With 4 bases clipped from V and 7 bases from J, the junction kept 6 bases outside the gene matches. CDR3 DNA sequence: TGTGCCAGCAGCATTGGACAGGGGGCTGGTGGCTACACCTTC. As protein: CASSIGQGAGGYTF.

This clone came up once. This chain connects TRBV11-3 to TRBJ2-5, with TRBD1 identical over 7 bases. The germline CDR1 and CDR2 sequences are SGHNT and YENEEA. The CDR3 is 14 amino acids. The V and J ends lost 5 bases and 5 bases, in that order; junction bases with no gene match: 8. DNA of the CDR3: TGTGCCAGCAGCCAACGAGGGGGCGCCGAGACCCAGTACTTC. It is translated as CASSQRGGAETQYF.

This chain connects TRBV19 to TRBJ1-4, with TRBD1 as a possible D gene (5 bases). The germline CDR1 and CDR2 sequences are LNHDA and SQIVND (reference sequence). The CDR3 is 14 residues long. V was shortened by 3 bases and J by 7 bases, with 12 bases between the two germline ends. CDR3 loop: CASSIGAGLEKLFF. The CDR3 region has the DNA TGTGCCAGTAGTATTGGCGCAGGGCTTGAAAAACTGTTTTTT.

The rearrangement links TRBV7-8 to TRBJ2-7, with TRBD1 identical over 9 bases. The CDR3 has 15 amino acids. Germline values: CDR1 SGHVS, CDR2 FQNEAQ. Trimming took 6 bases from V and 1 from J; bases not matched to a gene: 7. DNA of the CDR3: TGTGCCAGCAGATTCGGACAGGGGCCTTCCTACGAGCAGTACTTC. Its translation: CASRFGQGPSYEQYF.

This chain uses TRBV5-1 with TRBJ2-3; 9 bases match TRBD2. The CDR3 has 16 amino acids. Germline assignment: CDR1 SGHRS and CDR2 YFSETQ. Trimming removed 4 bases from V and 1 base from J; junction bases left unmatched: 7. The CDR3 loop is CASSPRVAGGTDTQYF. The CDR3 DNA reads as TGCGCCAGCAGCCCCCGGGTAGCGGGGGGCACAGATACGCAGTATTTT.

The CDR3 DNA reads TGTGCCAGCAGCTTTGTTGGAGAACAGGGAAACGGCGGCTACACCTTC. Amino acids: CASSFVGEQGNGGYTF. The chain links TRBV11-1 to TRBJ1-2; TRBD1 might be the D (6 bases). Germline loops: CDR1 SGHAT, CDR2 FQDESV (reference sequence). This CDR3 contains 16 residues. V dropped 3 bases and J dropped 8 bases, with 22 bases sitting between them.

The rearrangement joins TRBV7-6 to TRBJ2-5, with D unclear. Between the trimmed V and J ends, which lost 5 bases and 5 bases, there was a span of 21 bases. The length of the CDR3 is 16 residues. Germline V CDR1 and CDR2: SGHVS, FNYEAQ. The CDR3 loop is CASSPPLEMAGETQYF. The CDR3 region has the DNA TGTGCCAGCAGCCCACCACTGGAGATGGCTGGGGAGACCCAGTACTTC.

This chain's CDR3 is CASSDFQTGINYGYTF. The CDR3 DNA follows: TGTGCCAGTAGCGACTTTCAAACAGGAATTAACTATGGCTACACCTTC. The rearrangement joins TRBV19 to TRBJ1-2; tentative D call: TRBD1 (5 bases). The ends were cut back, 6 bases at V and 1 base at J, with 18 bases in the middle. The CDR3 is 16 amino acids. The germline V gene has CDR1 LNHDA and CDR2 SQIVND (reference sequence).